The 12 T cell receptor beta chains in this list originate from one sample, sequenced in a study of blood T cell repertoires in COVID-19 (dated by TCRdb to the early 2020s). Libraries were built with the immunoSEQ multiplex PCR assay. Held by TCRdb, this immuneACCESS table contains in-frame sequences only and omits some clones. Under half of the omission traces to an unresolved V gene where checked; the cause of the rest is unknown. The sample data list a few hundred thousand clones, and approximately 85% of these were observed just once. The ten largest clones capture under 2.5% of the sample. The sample was PBMCs or T cells enriched from blood (not recorded which). The receptors shown here come from a man under 40 who had recovered from COVID-19.

V is TRBV25-1 and J is TRBJ1-1; D is unclear. The CDR3 is made up of 16 amino acids. Germline V gives CDR1 MGHDK, CDR2 SYGVNS. Trimming removed 1 base from V and 1 base from J, with 13 bases in between. The CDR3 region has the DNA TGTGCCAGCAGTGAATTGGGAGCTTCTCGGAACACTGAAGCTTTCTTT. It codes for CASSELGASRNTEAFF.

The chain combines TRBV15 with TRBJ1-1, with D maybe TRBD1 (5 bases). The ends were cut back, 1 base at V and 4 bases at J, with 10 bases in the middle. This CDR3 has 14 residues. Germline assignment: CDR1 LNHNV and CDR2 YYDKDF (reference sequence). The CDR3 DNA sequence: TGTGCCACCAGCAGAGTTAGGGGAACCACTGAAGCTTTCTTT. Translating it yields CATSRVRGTTEAFF.

V and J are TRBV27 and TRBJ2-5, with D hard to call. The CDR3 has 11 residues. V lost 6 bases to trimming and J lost 4 bases, with 6 bases between them. The germline V gene has CDR1 MNHEY and CDR2 SMNVEV (reference sequence). CDR3 region: CASRNSETQYF. DNA of the CDR3: TGTGCCAGCAGGAACTCAGAGACCCAGTACTTC.

The genes are TRBV27 and TRBJ1-6, with D possibly being TRBD1 (6 bases). The germline gives CDR1 MNHEY, CDR2 SMNVEV (reference sequence). CDR3 length: 15 residues. Trimming pared 2 bases from V and 9 bases from J, leaving 14 bases between. As DNA, the CDR3 is TGTGCCAGCAGTTTACGAACAGGGTGGAGTTCACCCCTCCACTTT. Protein product: CASSLRTGWSSPLHF.

This clone was seen a single time. The chain employs TRBV9 and TRBJ2-5; maybe TRBD1 (6 bases). The CDR3 spans 15 residues. Trimming took off 3 bases at V and 5 bases at J, with 17 bases between the two ends. Germline V gives CDR1 SGDLS, CDR2 YYNGEE. The CDR3 coding sequence is TGTGCCAGCAGCGCGGGCAGGGGAGAGAGGGAGACCCAGTACTTC. Its translation: CASSAGRGERETQYF.

This chain connects TRBV13 to TRBJ1-1; D is ambiguous. CDR1 is PRHDT, CDR2 FYEKMQ, per germline (reference sequence). The CDR3 sequence is 15 residues long. V lost 1 base to trimming and J lost 0 bases, with 9 bases between them. The CDR3 sequence is CASSLELRVNTEAFF. CDR3 nucleotides: TGTGCCAGCAGCTTAGAGCTTAGAGTGAACACTGAAGCTTTCTTT. The full variable domain, its missing parts supplied by reference TRBV13 and TRBJ1-1, is AAGVIQSPRHLIKEKRETATLKCYPIPRHDTVYWYQQGPGQDPQFLISFYEKMQSDKGSIPDRFSAQQFSDYHSELNMSSLELGDSALYFCASSLELRVNTEAFFGQGTRLTVV.

This chain joins TRBV20-1 and TRBJ2-3; D call uncertain. The CDR3 consists of 11 residues. Trimming left V 3 bases short and J 4 bases short, with 5 bases between. The germline V gene encodes CDR1 DFQATT and CDR2 SNEGSKA (reference sequence). The DNA of the CDR3 is TGCAGTGCTAGCGTAGCAGATACGCAGTATTTT. It specifies CSASVADTQYF.

This chain uses TRBV2 with TRBJ1-2; 7 bases match TRBD1. The germline CDR1 and CDR2 sequences are SNHLY and FYNNEI. With V trimmed by 5 bases and J by 3 bases, 3 bases remained unmatched. The CDR3 runs 13 residues. The CDR3 reads CASSLDRDYGYTF. The CDR3 DNA follows: TGTGCCAGCAGTCTCGACAGGGACTATGGCTACACCTTC.

The chain employs TRBV6-6 and TRBJ2-7, with D tentatively TRBD1 (6 bases). The ends were cut back, 5 bases at V and 3 bases at J, with 8 bases in the middle. This CDR3 is built from 12 residues. The germline V gene has CDR1 MNHNY and CDR2 SVGAGI (reference sequence). DNA of the CDR3: TGTGCCAGCAGTAGGGGGTACTACGAGCAGTACTTC. It yields the protein CASSRGYYEQYF.

The chain employs TRBV2 and TRBJ1-3; 9 bases match TRBD1. The junction had 19 bases not matched to a gene; V was cut back by 8 bases and J by 2 bases. The CDR3 spans 19 residues. In germline, CDR1 is SNHLY, CDR2 FYNNEI. CDR3 protein: CASSPFSGTGIYAGNTIYF. The CDR3, as DNA: TGTGCCAGCTCCCCTTTCTCCGGGACAGGGATTTATGCTGGAAACACCATATATTTT.

The chain recombines TRBV27 with TRBJ2-7, with 13 nucleotides matching TRBD2. Looked up from germline, CDR1 is MNHEY and CDR2 is SMNVEV (reference sequence). Losses at the gene ends were 4 bases for V and 1 base for J; bases not matched to a gene: 10. The CDR3 loop spans 18 amino acids. CDR3 nucleotides: TGTGCCAGCAGTTCTGACAGACTAGCGGGGGGCTTTTCCTACGAGCAGTACTTC. Amino acids: CASSSDRLAGGFSYEQYF.

In this sample, this clone turned up once. This chain links TRBV5-6 with TRBJ1-1; D is ambiguous. CDR1 and CDR2 (germline): SGHDT, YYEEEE. Trimming cost V 2 bases and J 3 bases, with 14 bases left between them. The CDR3 extends over 15 amino acids. DNA of the CDR3: TGTGCCAGCAGCTTATTTGGTCCCCTAGACACTGAAGCTTTCTTT. Translation gives CASSLFGPLDTEAFF.